The clone carrying this T cell receptor beta chain showed up just a few times. In the original analysis: Counts of nucleated cells, estimated from reference gene primer amplification, were obtained. Measured with immunoSEQ multiplex PCR; TCRdb has only the in-frame clones, and not every one. That table gives V, J and clone size, and the DNA gave D and trimming. This sample has approximately 130,000 clones; about 75% occur once, and the top ten carry around 18%. The source of the sample is a study of blood T cell repertoires in COVID-19. Study-level background: Whether acute or convalescent, the COVID-19 samples came from the United States, Italy and Spain. The analysed material was cDNA or gDNA that came from T cells, B-cell-depleted T cells, or PBMCs.

After removal of 6 bases from V and 1 base from J, the junction contained 6 bases not matched to a gene. Germline V lookup: CDR1 WSHSY, CDR2 SAAADI. The CDR3 is 15 amino acids. The sequencing input was peripheral blood. J is TRBJ1-3 and V is TRBV10-2, with 7 positions matching TRBD1. The TCR originated in a man aged 80 or over with acute or convalescent COVID-19. The chain's CDR3 is CASSDRALSGNTIYF. CDR3 bases: TGCGCCAGCAGCGACAGGGCTTTGTCTGGAAACACCATATATTTT.